These 2 T cell receptor beta chains were all obtained from the same sample, sequenced in a study of PD-1 blockade in classical Hodgkin lymphoma. Indicated time point: cycle 4 day 1 (C4D1), after five to seven weeks of nivolumab. All patients experienced relapse after autologous stem cell transplantation, and brentuximab vedotin exposure was variable. By magnetic negative selection, CD8+ T cells were isolated from the thawed PBMCs. Method: immunoSEQ multiplex PCR; TCRdb's copy keeps in-frame clones and lacks some. The sample comprises almost 15,000 clones, about 89% of which are singletons, and approximately 17% rests with the top ten. The sample in question was CD8+ T cells from blood, obtained before the fourth cycle of nivolumab. The receptors shown here come from a human donor with classical Hodgkin lymphoma.

The rearrangement joins TRBV30 to TRBJ2-1, with 7 bases matching TRBD1. V trimming: 2 bases; J trimming: 4 bases; junction bases outside the gene matches: 8. The CDR3 totals 15 residues. Germline CDR1 GTSNPN, CDR2 SVGIG (reference sequence). The CDR3 coding sequence is TGTGCCTGGAGTTCAGAGGGGGCCCTTTACAATGAGCAGTTCTTC. Encoded protein: CAWSSEGALYNEQFF.

This clone came up once. The CDR3 loop is CASSVVTSGGRNTDTQYF. CDR3 nucleotides: TGTGCCAGCAGCGTAGTGACTAGCGGGGGGCGGAACACAGATACGCAGTATTTT. The J gene is TRBJ2-3, the V gene TRBV9; 13 nucleotides agree with TRBD2. After removal of 0 bases from V and 2 bases from J, the junction contained 6 bases not matched to a gene. Germline-derived CDR1 and CDR2 are SGDLS and YYNGEE. The CDR3 length is 18 residues. The variable domain in full, completed from reference TRBV9 and TRBJ2-3, reads DSGVTQTPKHLITATGQRVTLRCSPRSGDLSVYWYQQSLDQGLQFLIQYYNGEERAKGNILERFSAQQFPDLHSELNLSSLELGDSALYFCASSVVTSGGRNTDTQYFGPGTRLTVL.